This TCR beta chain was sequenced during a study of T cells expressing NK-cell markers. TCRdb reprocessed the 5' RACE reads and reports one entry per CDR3 protein, with no DNA. This sample contains hundreds of thousands of distinct CDR3 sequences. The CDR3 loop spans 14 amino acids. The chain recombines TRBV12-3 or TRBV12-4 with TRBJ2-7; TCRdb indicates TRBD2, and absent DNA this call remains unverified. Source material: blood T cells: a sorted CD56 or NKG2C T cell subset, CD4+ or CD8+ T cells, or bulk PBMC T cells (not recorded which). This sequence was found in a woman between 18 and 69 years old in good health. CDR3: CASSPSGRVGEQYF.